This section outlines one TCR beta chain sequence together with its context. Its specificity is unknown. The germline CDR1 and CDR2 sequences are SGDLS and YYNGEE. Deletions cut 1 base from V and 9 bases from J, with 11 bases between. The CDR3 is made up of 13 amino acids. Produced via immunoSEQ multiplex PCR; TCRdb's table is partial and in-frame only. The table shows about 47,000 clones, with 70% to 90% occurring only once. The data are from a study of T cell clones after liver transplantation. Study-wide context: TCRbeta sequencing after a pre-transplant mixed lymphocyte reaction identified graft-donor-reactive clones, later tracked in post-transplant blood. Three of eight recipients were HCV-positive; others had non-autoimmune, non-viral indications. Tolerance: complete withdrawal held at least one year, liver enzymes staying within twice normal.

Study results and limitations: Compared with third party-reactive sequences, donor-reactive ones declined more, independent of withdrawal success.

The gene calls are TRBV9 and TRBJ2-1; D uncertain. Sequencing was performed on CD8+ T cells from blood, taken 12 months after liver transplant. The receptor was derived from a human patient who received a liver transplant. Some T cells may originate from the graft donor. This CDR3 reads CASSVLPTSEQFF. For the CDR3, the DNA is TGTGCCAGCAGCGTACTCCCCACGAGTGAGCAGTTCTTC.